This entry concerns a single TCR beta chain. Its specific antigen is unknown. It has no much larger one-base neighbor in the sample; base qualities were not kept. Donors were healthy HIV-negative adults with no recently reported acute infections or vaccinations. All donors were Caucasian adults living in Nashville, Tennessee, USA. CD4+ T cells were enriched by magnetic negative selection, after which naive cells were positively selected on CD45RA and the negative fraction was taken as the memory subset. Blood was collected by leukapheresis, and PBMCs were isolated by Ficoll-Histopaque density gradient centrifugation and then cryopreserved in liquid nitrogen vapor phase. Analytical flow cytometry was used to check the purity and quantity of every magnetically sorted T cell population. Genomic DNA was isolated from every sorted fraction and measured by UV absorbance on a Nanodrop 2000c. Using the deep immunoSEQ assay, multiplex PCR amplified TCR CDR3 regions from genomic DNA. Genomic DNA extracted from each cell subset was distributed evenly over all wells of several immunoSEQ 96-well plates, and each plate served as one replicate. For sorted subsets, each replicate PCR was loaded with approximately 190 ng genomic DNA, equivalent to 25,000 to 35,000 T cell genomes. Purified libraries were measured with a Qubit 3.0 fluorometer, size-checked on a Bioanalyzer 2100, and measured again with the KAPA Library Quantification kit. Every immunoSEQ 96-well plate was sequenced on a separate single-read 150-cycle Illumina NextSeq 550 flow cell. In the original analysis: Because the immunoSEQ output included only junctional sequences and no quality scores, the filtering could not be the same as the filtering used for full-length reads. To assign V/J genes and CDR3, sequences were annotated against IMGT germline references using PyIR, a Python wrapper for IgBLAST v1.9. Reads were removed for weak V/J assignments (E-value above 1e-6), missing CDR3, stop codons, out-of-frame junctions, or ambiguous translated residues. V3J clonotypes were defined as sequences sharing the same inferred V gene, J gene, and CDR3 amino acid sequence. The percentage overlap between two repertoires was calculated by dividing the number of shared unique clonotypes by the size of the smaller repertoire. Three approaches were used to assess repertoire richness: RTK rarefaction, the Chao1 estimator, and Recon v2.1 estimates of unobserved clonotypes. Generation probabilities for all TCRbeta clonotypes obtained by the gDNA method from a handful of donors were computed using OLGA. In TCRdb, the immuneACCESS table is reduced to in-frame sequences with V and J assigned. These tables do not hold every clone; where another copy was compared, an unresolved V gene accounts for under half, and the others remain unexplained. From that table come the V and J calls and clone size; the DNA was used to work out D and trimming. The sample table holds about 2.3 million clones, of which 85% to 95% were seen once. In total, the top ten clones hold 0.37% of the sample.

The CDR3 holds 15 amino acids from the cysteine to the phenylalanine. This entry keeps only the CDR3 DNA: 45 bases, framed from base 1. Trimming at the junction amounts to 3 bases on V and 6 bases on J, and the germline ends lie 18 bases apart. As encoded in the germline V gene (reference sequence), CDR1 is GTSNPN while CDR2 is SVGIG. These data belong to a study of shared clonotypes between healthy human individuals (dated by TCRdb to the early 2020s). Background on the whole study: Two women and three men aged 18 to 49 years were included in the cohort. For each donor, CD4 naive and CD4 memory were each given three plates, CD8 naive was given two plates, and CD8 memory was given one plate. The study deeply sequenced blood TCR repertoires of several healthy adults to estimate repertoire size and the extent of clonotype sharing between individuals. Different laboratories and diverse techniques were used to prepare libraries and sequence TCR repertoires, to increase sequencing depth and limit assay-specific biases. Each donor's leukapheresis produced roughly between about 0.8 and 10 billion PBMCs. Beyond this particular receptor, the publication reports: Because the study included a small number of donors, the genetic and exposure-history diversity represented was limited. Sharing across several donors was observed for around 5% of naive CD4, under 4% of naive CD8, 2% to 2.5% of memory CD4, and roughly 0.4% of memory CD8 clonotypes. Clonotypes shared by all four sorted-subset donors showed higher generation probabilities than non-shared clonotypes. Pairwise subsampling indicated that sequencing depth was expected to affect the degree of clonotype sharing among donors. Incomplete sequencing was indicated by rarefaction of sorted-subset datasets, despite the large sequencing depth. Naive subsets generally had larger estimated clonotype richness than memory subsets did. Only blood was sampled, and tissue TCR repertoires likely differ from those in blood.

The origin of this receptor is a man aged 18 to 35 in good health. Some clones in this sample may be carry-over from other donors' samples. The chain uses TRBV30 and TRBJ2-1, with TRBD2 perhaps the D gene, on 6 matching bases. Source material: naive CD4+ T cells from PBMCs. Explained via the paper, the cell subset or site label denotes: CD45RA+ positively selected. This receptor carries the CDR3 CAWREGLTSSNEQFF. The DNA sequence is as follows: TGTGCCTGGAGAGAGGGACTTACCTCTTCCAATGAGCAGTTCTTC.